These T cell receptor beta chains were read from a single sample in a study of cytomegalovirus exposure and HLA in healthy donors. The protocol was immunoSEQ multiplex PCR, while the TCRdb copy is restricted to in-frame clones and leaves out a portion. The profile covers about 140,000 clones, with 70% to 85% appearing a single time and about 1.5% taken by the ten largest. The sample taken for sequencing was PBMCs. These receptors were taken from a man aged 25 to 45 in good health and CMV-seropositive. CDR3s leave out the opening cysteine and the closing phenylalanine or tryptophan. Each record gives: V gene, J gene, CDR3 protein.

TRBV11-2	TRBJ2-2	ASSAITGELF
TRBV7-2	TRBJ1-2	ASSTTRDRPFYGYT
TRBV5-6	TRBJ2-3	ASSGTGTDTQY
TRBV6-1	TRBJ2-3	ASSPNPGSTDTQY
TRBV14	TRBJ2-2	ASSQADRGVGELF
TRBV14	TRBJ1-5	ARMGGRGHKNQPQH
TRBV5-4	TRBJ2-3	ASSPSGDLTDTQY
TRBV5-6	TRBJ2-3	ASSLAGNTDTQY
TRBV30	TRBJ1-2	AWTVTGAPRGGYT
TRBV4-1	TRBJ2-2	ASSRTDRFPGELF
TRBV6-4	TRBJ2-1	ASSKLGGLAINEQF
TRBV7-8	-	ASSAGGRGYEQY
TRBV11-3	TRBJ2-7	ASSKGAAYEQY
TRBV25-1	TRBJ2-1	ASTSTLSGNEQF
TRBV6-5	TRBJ1-5	ASSSQSNQPQH
TRBV29-1	TRBJ2-1	SGIGQGVATYNEQF
TRBV7-9	TRBJ1-2	ASSPDGPGANYGYT
TRBV11-2	TRBJ1-3	ASSPQGAGNTIY
TRBV11-3	TRBJ2-3	ASGASVRDTQY
TRBV2	TRBJ2-6	ASSEEEGGGDPTSGANVLT
TRBV10-3	TRBJ2-3	AIGEGTDTQY
TRBV28	TRBJ1-4	ASSLREKLF
TRBV19	TRBJ1-5	ASSMTGRGNQPQH
TRBV7-9	TRBJ1-4	ASSTGQGAFEKLF
TRBV5-6	TRBJ1-1	ASSGGQVGPEAF
TRBV7-9	TRBJ2-1	ASRNLTGSYNEQF
TRBV9	TRBJ2-1	ASSPRAGRQF
TRBV11-2	TRBJ2-5	ASSLRGAPPGEQY
TRBV5-1	TRBJ1-2	ASSPILGSGYT
TRBV30	TRBJ2-5	AWNRVQETQY
TRBV6-5	TRBJ1-1	ASSYRGGGITEAF
TRBV5-5	TRBJ2-7	ASSPPGLAGRPNEQY
TRBV2	TRBJ2-4	ASKQANIQY
TRBV18	TRBJ1-4	ASSLQSAGEKLF
TRBV7-9	TRBJ2-5	ASSPDSTEETQY
TRBV28	TRBJ2-3	ASSLTDTLTDTQY
TRBV28	TRBJ2-5	ASSFPLQETQY
TRBV30	TRBJ1-5	AWSTGVLNQPQH
TRBV19	TRBJ2-1	ASSITGLAGNEQF
TRBV7-9	TRBJ1-1	ASSLGIGGLRVTEAF
TRBV27	TRBJ1-2	ASSPPGTHYGYT
TRBV7-3	TRBJ1-3	ASSLNPGGPGNTIY
TRBV28	TRBJ2-3	ASSPTGGSDTQY
TRBV28	TRBJ2-5	ASSPHTEETQY
TRBV2	TRBJ2-1	ASSRTGVNYNEQF
TRBV27	TRBJ2-7	ASSLLMGQGTSYEQY
TRBV2	TRBJ2-1	ASTRQGLNEQF
TRBV11-3	TRBJ2-3	ASSAKEIFYTGGRYTQY